This TCR beta chain was documented in a study of identical twins (dated by TCRdb to about 2016). With regard to the full study: TCR alpha and beta repertoires from monozygotic twins, unrelated adults of various ages and cord blood were deep-sequenced to test whether fetal clonotypes persist. Replicate twin experiments were performed at different times using different library preparation protocols to rule out contamination. The paper's findings and limits, for the study overall: Fewer insertions were carried by abundant cord blood beta clonotypes; a weaker similar trend was observed in young adult naive repertoires, while no such trend was observed in memory repertoires. Out-of-frame TCR alpha sequences shared between twins showed an excess of low generation-probability sequences compared with coincidental sharing between unrelated individuals. In monozygotic twins, out-of-frame TCR alpha sharing was systematically underestimated by recombination models, although the models agreed with sharing between unrelated individuals. A weaker excess of twin sharing was found in beta out-of-frame sequences because the signal-to-noise ratio was lowered by fewer shared sequences. Invariant T cells such as MAIT and iNKT could partly confound zero-insertion analyses, although diverse VJ usage argued against such confounding for most clonotypes. Because the same donors could not be followed over many years, conclusions were based on cross-sectional statistical analysis.

Only healthy Caucasian donors were included. Three pairs of female monozygotic twins, all aged 18 to 29 years, were included in the twin cohort. Peripheral blood mononuclear cells were the source from which RNA for the TCR libraries was isolated. Regarding this clonotype: The antigen it binds to is not known. Base qualities are not recorded, but no much larger clone differs from it by a single base.

The protocol used for the library was 5' RACE. The sequencer was an Illumina HiSeq 2000. Template switching added a universal primer binding site, and the final cDNA carried a unique molecular identifier that allowed TCR cDNA molecules to be counted accurately. First-strand cDNA for TCR alpha and beta chains was synthesized from specific primers in the conserved constant-segment region. To control for contamination, every cDNA library carried two barcodes: a SMART-Mk sample barcode plus Illumina barcodes. TruSeq adapter sequences and Illumina sample barcodes were added in two successive PCR steps. The Illumina HiSeq platform was used with custom primers to sequence TCR alpha and beta cDNA libraries. Concerning the study's data processing: MiGEC processed the raw reads to extract unique molecular identifiers, while MiXCR was used to determine the CDR3 positions. Recombination models were inferred per individual with the repgenHMM and IGoR tools using an EM algorithm. The tcR package in R was used for shared clonotype analysis, with sharing normalized by the product of cloneset sizes. Out-of-frame nonproductive sequences were analyzed to study raw recombination free of thymic and clonal selection effects. TCRdb reran the public reads through fastp at Q25 and MiXCR, keeping productive beta chains. Each entry is one CDR3 protein sequence, shown with its most common DNA and genes. TCRdb assigned the V and J calls; the authors' analysis was not used. The sample table records 550,000 to 700,000 distinct CDR3 sequences; around 20% of these occur just once. Approximately 4.5% of the sample is held by the ten biggest clonotypes.

Another study also made use of these data, one on T cells expressing NK-cell markers. From the second report: TCR beta-chain repertoires were profiled in sorted CD3+CD56+NKG2C+, CD3+CD56+NKG2C- and CD3+CD56-NKG2C+ T-cell subsets from roughly eight donors. Seven of the eight sequenced donors were HCMV-seropositive and one was HCMV-seronegative. To restrict sorting to alphabetaTCR-expressing T cells, an anti-gammadeltaTCR antibody was added in several experiments. In a handful of donors, the dominant CD3+CD56+NKG2C+ clonotypes were among the top 10 CD8+ clonotypes and accounted for 1.0-7.0% of CD8+ T cells. Those dominant clonotypes were again the most abundant among CD3+CD56-NKG2C+ cells in a handful of donors, at about 25-65%. Whether the expanded NKG2C-expressing T cell clones were specific for HCMV antigens was left unclear. Randomly selected healthy volunteers, three men and five women, were used as the eight sequenced donors. HCMV-specific IgG was detected in serum with a commercial ELISA kit to determine HCMV serostatus. For a handful of donors, bulk peripheral blood T-cell repertoires were additionally sequenced from unsorted PBMC. MIGEC was used to demultiplex reads and group the reads by UMI, and MiTCR was used to assemble and quantify clonotypes. To remove erroneous sequences, TCR cDNA sequences were retained only when supported by two or more reads. The tcR package was used for downstream repertoire analysis, and clonotypes were matched across fractions by CDR3 nucleotide sequence plus V segment. VDJmatch was used to annotate antigen specificity against VDJdb, with one amino acid substitution in CDR3 permitted.

Sample: PBMCs. The sequence derives from a woman aged 18 to 35 in good health.

The CDR3 is CASREGTETQYF. The DNA sequence reads TGTGCCAGCAGGGAGGGCACAGAGACCCAGTACTTC. This chain joins TRBV11-2 to TRBJ2-5; the D gene is possibly TRBD2, with 6 bases matching. The CDR3 goes from the cysteine to the phenylalanine over 12 residues. This entry keeps only the CDR3 DNA: 36 bases, framed from base 1. The germline ends are 9 bases apart after V is trimmed by 6 bases and J by 4 bases. As encoded in the germline V gene, CDR1 is SGHAT while CDR2 is FQNNGV.